This T cell receptor (beta chain) derives from a study of cytotoxic CD8 clonotypes in ibrutinib-treated CLL. Findings and caveats of the study: Increased clonality at ibrutinib response gave way to a return toward baseline at progression. Pretreatment clonality was elevated relative to age-matched healthy donors and paralleled circulating CD8+ T-cell counts.

CDR1 MNHEY and CDR2 SMNVEV come from the germline V gene (reference sequence). The CDR3 has 13 residues. The V end lost 4 bases, the J end lost 7 bases, and 8 bases lay between the germline ends. With sequencing, the targeted depth ranged from 1 in 200,000 to 1 in 1 million T cells. Profiling relied on immunoSEQ multiplex PCR, and the TCRdb table lists in-frame clones only, not all of them. The sample records around 25,000 clones, roughly 65% being singletons. This clone showed up just a few times. Its matching antigen is unknown. This sequence was found in a human donor with chronic lymphocytic leukemia. V and J are TRBV27 and TRBJ1-6; the D is unclear. The sequences come from PBMCs, collected after 24 months of ibrutinib treatment. CDR3 in amino acids: CASSWRGNSPLHF. The CDR3 nucleotides are TGTGCCAGCAGTTGGAGAGGCAATTCACCCCTCCACTTT.